This is a list of T cell receptor beta chains from one sample in a study of blood T cell repertoires in COVID-19. TCRdb's copy holds only in-frame clones and misses some; the assay was immunoSEQ multiplex PCR. The table lists about 360,000 clones, more than 75% of them singletons, with more than 0.95% in the top ten. Material: peripheral blood. These receptors were collected from a human donor with acute or convalescent COVID-19. The donor label of this sample is uncertain. Both conserved end residues are part of each CDR3. A D gene is named only where the DNA matches it firmly. Not all rows give a size; the values are once, few, many and, for expanded clones, a class.

>TRBJ1-1|TRBV18|NA|NA
TGTGCCAGCTCACCTTCCGACACAGTGAACACTGAAGCTTTCTTT
CASSPSDTVNTEAFF
>TRBJ2-2|TRBV7-7|NA|NA
TGTGCCAGCAGCGCTGGAGGGGGCCTGGGGGACACCGGGGAGCTGTTTTTT
CASSAGGGLGDTGELFF
>TRBJ2-7|TRBV21-1|NA|NA
TGTGCCAGCAGCAAAGCTGGCAGGGGCACCTTTCCCCTTTCCTACGAGCAGTACTTC
CASSKAGRGTFPLSYEQYF
>TRBJ1-1|TRBV2|TRBD1|NA
TGTGCCAGCAGGACAGGGAATATGAACACTGAAGCTTTCTTT
CASRTGNMNTEAFF
>TRBJ2-1|TRBV2|NA|NA
TGTGCCAGCAGGGGCCCAGACAATGAGCAGTTCTTC
CASRGPDNEQFF
>TRBJ2-1|TRBV4-2|TRBD2|NA
TGTGCCAGCCACGGGACTAGCGGGAGTGGAGAGATGGTACGGCAGTTCTTC
CASHGTSGSGEMVRQFF
>TRBJ2-4|TRBV15|TRBD1|NA
TGTGCCACCAGCAGAGATCCGACAGGGGTTATCAAAAACATTCAGTACTTC
CATSRDPTGVIKNIQYF
>TRBJ1-6|TRBV9|NA|NA
TGTGCCAGCAGCGTAGCGGGATCTTCCTATAATTCACCCCTCCACTTT
CASSVAGSSYNSPLHF
>TRBJ2-5|TRBV27|NA|NA
TGTGCCAGCAGTATGACTTTAGCGGCCCAAGAGACCCAGTACTTC
CASSMTLAAQETQYF
>TRBJ2-4|TRBV6-5|NA|NA
TGTGCCAGCAGCCCCGGGATGGTGAAAAACATTCAGTACTTC
CASSPGMVKNIQYF
>TRBJ1-5|TRBV7-2|TRBD1|NA
TGTGCCAGCAGCCTAGTTGCGGACAGGGCCCAGCCCCAGCATTTT
CASSLVADRAQPQHF
>TRBJ1-2|TRBV29-1|NA|NA
TGCAGCGTTCATAGAGTATCTAACTATGGCTACACCTTC
CSVHRVSNYGYTF
>TRBJ1-3|TRBV10-2|NA|NA
TGCGCCAGCAAAACAGGGTCGTCGGGAGGAAACACCATATATTTT
CASKTGSSGGNTIYF
>TRBJ1-3|TRBV3-1/TRBV3-2|NA|NA
TGTGCCAGCAGCCAATCAGGATCTGGAAACACCATATATTTT
CASSQSGSGNTIYF
>TRBJ2-1|TRBV7-8|TRBD2|once
TGTGCCAGCAGCTTTAGCGGGGGGTTCCTAACCTCCTACAATGAGCAGTTCTTC
CASSFSGGFLTSYNEQFF
>TRBJ1-1|TRBV7-9|NA|NA
TGTGCCAGCAGCTTATATATTGTGTTGAACACTGAAGCTTTCTTT
CASSLYIVLNTEAFF
>TRBJ1-6|TRBV30|NA|NA
TGTGCCTGGACAGGGTCGTCGGAAATTAATTCACCCCTCCACTTT
CAWTGSSEINSPLHF
>TRBJ2-3|TRBV14|NA|NA
TGTGCCAGCAGCCAACTCACTAGCACAGATACGCAGTATTTT
CASSQLTSTDTQYF
>TRBJ2-7|TRBV10-3|NA|NA
TGTGCCATCAGTGAGGGGGCGCCGAGATCCGAGCAGTACTTC
CAISEGAPRSEQYF
>TRBJ2-1|TRBV12-5|TRBD2|NA
TGTGCTAGTTTTCGGCTAGCGGGAGGGAGGCAGTTCTTC
CASFRLAGGRQFF
>TRBJ2-7|TRBV6-5|NA|NA
TGTGCCAGCAATCGGTACAGGGAATCAGGCGAGCAGTACTTC
CASNRYRESGEQYF
>TRBJ1-1|TRBV5-3|NA|NA
TGTGCCACAACACAGAACTCCGAGGGGAACACTGAAGCTTTCTTT
CATTQNSEGNTEAFF